The rows below give T cell receptor beta chains drawn from one sample of a study of human T cells and chemical hapten exposure. From the RACE reads, TCRdb called clonotypes with MiXCR, one entry per CDR3 protein. The sample lists some 49,000 distinct CDR3 sequences; about 10% were seen once. This material consisted of whole blood, taken in connection with sensitization to the hapten diphenylcyclopropenone (DPC). All receptors come from a woman between 50 and 59 years old with alopecia areata. Some clones in this sample may be carry-over from other donors' samples. The CDR3 runs from the conserved cysteine through the conserved F or W. Each record gives: CDR3 length, D gene, J gene, V gene, clone size, CDR3 DNA, CDR3 protein. The D gene is left open where the match is weak. Clone size, where shown, is once, few, many, or a class for clones that have expanded.

length: 15
D: .
J: TRBJ2-7
V: TRBV4-3
size: .
DNA: TGCGCCAGCAGCCAAGTGTACGGGGCTGGGTACGAGCAGTACTTC
CDR3: CASSQVYGAGYEQYF

length: 13
D: .
J: TRBJ2-2
V: TRBV11-3
size: many
DNA: TGTGCCAGCAGCTTAGCGAACACCGGGGAGCTGTTTTTT
CDR3: CASSLANTGELFF

length: 13
D: .
J: TRBJ1-3
V: TRBV18
size: many
DNA: TGTGCCAGCTCACGCAGGGACGGAAACACCATATATTTT
CDR3: CASSRRDGNTIYF

length: 15
D: TRBD1
J: TRBJ2-3
V: TRBV6-1
size: many
DNA: TGTGCCAGCAGTTCTCAGGGGGTTGGCACAGATACGCAGTATTTT
CDR3: CASSSQGVGTDTQYF

length: 15
D: TRBD1
J: TRBJ2-2
V: TRBV6-1
size: many
DNA: TGTGCCAGCAGTGTACGGGACAGGGCCACCGGGGAGCTGTTTTTT
CDR3: CASSVRDRATGELFF

length: 14
D: .
J: TRBJ1-1
V: TRBV6-5
size: .
DNA: TGTGCCAGCAGATTGGGACGGCTGAACACTGAAGCTTTCTTT
CDR3: CASRLGRLNTEAFF

length: 14
D: .
J: TRBJ1-5
V: TRBV27
size: many
DNA: TGTGCCAGCAGGGACGGACAACTAAATCAGCCCCAGCATTTT
CDR3: CASRDGQLNQPQHF

length: 15
D: .
J: TRBJ2-2
V: TRBV5-1
size: many
DNA: TGCGCCAGCAGCTGGACGGACGCGAACACCGGGGAGCTGTTTTTT
CDR3: CASSWTDANTGELFF

length: 14
D: .
J: TRBJ1-2
V: TRBV25-1
size: many
DNA: TGTGCCAGCAGTGAAAATGTGGGGGATCGTGGCTACACCTTC
CDR3: CASSENVGDRGYTF

length: 16
D: .
J: TRBJ2-7
V: TRBV5-8
size: many
DNA: TGTGCCAGCAGCCCTTCCCCCCGACAGCGGCGCGGCGAGCAGTACTTC
CDR3: CASSPSPRQRRGEQYF

length: 16
D: TRBD1
J: TRBJ1-6
V: TRBV11-2
size: many
DNA: TGTGCCAGCAGCCTACACCGGGACAGGGATAATTCACCCCTCCACTTT
CDR3: CASSLHRDRDNSPLHF

length: 12
D: TRBD2
J: TRBJ2-7
V: TRBV7-2
size: many
DNA: TGTGCAAGTGGGGGAGGGCCGGGAGAGCAGTACTTC
CDR3: CASGGGPGEQYF

length: 14
D: TRBD2
J: TRBJ2-1
V: TRBV7-2
size: .
DNA: TGTGCCAGCAGCCGGACTAGCGGGAACAATGAGCAGTTCTTC
CDR3: CASSRTSGNNEQFF

length: 14
D: .
J: TRBJ1-1
V: TRBV11-2
size: many
DNA: TGTGCCAGCAGCTCAACAACTAGGAGGGCTGAAGCTTTCTTT
CDR3: CASSSTTRRAEAFF

length: 16
D: TRBD2
J: TRBJ2-3
V: TRBV5-1
size: few
DNA: TGCGCCAGCAGCCCACGGACTAGCGCGAGCACAGATACGCAGTATTTT
CDR3: CASSPRTSASTDTQYF

length: 14
D: TRBD1
J: TRBJ1-1
V: TRBV7-2
size: .
DNA: TGTGCCAGCAGCCGGGACAGGATGAACACTGAAGCTTTCTTT
CDR3: CASSRDRMNTEAFF

length: 15
D: .
J: TRBJ2-7
V: TRBV4-2
size: few
DNA: TGTGCCAGCAGCCAAGAGCGGGGAGATGCCTACGAGCAGTACTTC
CDR3: CASSQERGDAYEQYF

length: 16
D: TRBD2
J: TRBJ2-3
V: TRBV20-1
size: many
DNA: TGCAGTGCTAGAGATGGTGGAGGACTAGCGGGCTCTACGCAGTATTTT
CDR3: CSARDGGGLAGSTQYF

length: 14
D: .
J: TRBJ1-2
V: TRBV19
size: many
DNA: TGTGCCAGTAGTATAACCGGGGGGTCGGATGGCTACACCTTC
CDR3: CASSITGGSDGYTF

length: 12
D: .
J: TRBJ2-1
V: TRBV7-9
size: .
DNA: TGTGCCAGCAGCCCTACGAGGGATGAGCAGTTCTTC
CDR3: CASSPTRDEQFF

length: 14
D: TRBD1
J: TRBJ2-7
V: TRBV3-1
size: .
DNA: TGTGCCAGCAGCCCCGACAGGGTACGGAACGAGCAGTACTTC
CDR3: CASSPDRVRNEQYF

length: 16
D: .
J: TRBJ1-1
V: TRBV5-1
size: many
DNA: TGCGCCAGCAGCCCCGGCCGTGAACCAGTGGGGACTGAAGCTTTCTTT
CDR3: CASSPGREPVGTEAFF

length: 12
D: .
J: TRBJ2-5
V: TRBV29-1
size: many
DNA: TGCAGCGCAACCGGACACGAAGAGACCCAGTACTTC
CDR3: CSATGHEETQYF

length: 14
D: .
J: TRBJ1-5
V: TRBV6-2/TRBV6-3
size: many
DNA: TGTGCCAGCAGTTCCCCACTCTCCGGACAGCCCCAGCATTTT
CDR3: CASSSPLSGQPQHF

length: 14
D: .
J: TRBJ1-2
V: TRBV6-1
size: many
DNA: TGTGCCAGCAGTGGACCGACCCTGTCCCGGGGCTACACCTTC
CDR3: CASSGPTLSRGYTF

length: 15
D: .
J: TRBJ1-4
V: TRBV11-3
size: many
DNA: TGTGCCAGCAGCTTAGAGTCCAGGGACAATGAAAAACTGTTTTTT
CDR3: CASSLESRDNEKLFF

length: 15
D: TRBD1
J: TRBJ2-7
V: TRBV12-3/TRBV12-4
size: many
DNA: TGTGCCAGCAGTAGCCCGGGACAGGGGATCTACGAGCAGTACTTC
CDR3: CASSSPGQGIYEQYF

length: 16
D: TRBD1
J: TRBJ2-3
V: TRBV7-2
size: many
DNA: TGTGCCAGCAGCTCCACACGCACAGGGGTCACAGATACGCAGTATTTT
CDR3: CASSSTRTGVTDTQYF

length: 16
D: .
J: TRBJ1-1
V: TRBV3-1
size: many
DNA: TGTGCCAGCAGCCAAGAGTGGAACAGGGTGAACACTGAAGCTTTCTTT
CDR3: CASSQEWNRVNTEAFF

length: 14
D: .
J: TRBJ1-2
V: TRBV6-5
size: many
DNA: TGTGCCAGCAGTTACTCAGCTCGTAGCTATGGCTACACCTTC
CDR3: CASSYSARSYGYTF

length: 15
D: .
J: TRBJ2-7
V: TRBV11-1
size: many
DNA: TGTGCCAGCAGTACCCAAAGGGTCTATACCGACGAGCAGTACTTC
CDR3: CASSTQRVYTDEQYF

length: 13
D: .
J: TRBJ1-2
V: TRBV27
size: few
DNA: TGTGCCAGCTCTCTGGGCAGGGCGGCTGACTACACCTTC
CDR3: CASSLGRAADYTF

length: 15
D: TRBD2
J: TRBJ2-1
V: TRBV3-1
size: many
DNA: TGTGCCAGCAGCCCTCAGGGACTAGCGGGATATGAGCAGTTCTTC
CDR3: CASSPQGLAGYEQFF

length: 17
D: .
J: TRBJ1-6
V: TRBV7-2
size: many
DNA: TGTGCCAGCAGCCCTCAACCCGTAACAGGGTCTAATTCACCCCTCCACTTT
CDR3: CASSPQPVTGSNSPLHF

length: 12
D: .
J: TRBJ1-2
V: TRBV5-1
size: many
DNA: TGCGCCAGCAGCGTTCCGGACTATGGCTACACCTTC
CDR3: CASSVPDYGYTF

length: 15
D: TRBD2
J: TRBJ2-7
V: TRBV7-8
size: few
DNA: TGTGCCAGCAGCTTACGGCGGGGGAAGACCCACGAGCAGTACTTC
CDR3: CASSLRRGKTHEQYF

length: 15
D: .
J: TRBJ2-7
V: TRBV28
size: many
DNA: TGTGCCAGCAGAACCACCGGGACTCCCTCCTACGAGCAGTACTTC
CDR3: CASRTTGTPSYEQYF

length: 14
D: TRBD1
J: TRBJ1-4
V: TRBV29-1
size: few
DNA: TGCAGCGTTGAGGGGACAGCCGACAATGAAAAACTGTTTTTT
CDR3: CSVEGTADNEKLFF

length: 11
D: .
J: TRBJ2-1
V: TRBV18
size: .
DNA: TGTGCCAGCTCGCCAACCAATGAGCAGTTCTTC
CDR3: CASSPTNEQFF

length: 14
D: .
J: TRBJ2-5
V: TRBV7-2
size: many
DNA: TGTGCCAGCAGCTTAGCAGGGCAGTTAGAGACCCAGTACTTC
CDR3: CASSLAGQLETQYF